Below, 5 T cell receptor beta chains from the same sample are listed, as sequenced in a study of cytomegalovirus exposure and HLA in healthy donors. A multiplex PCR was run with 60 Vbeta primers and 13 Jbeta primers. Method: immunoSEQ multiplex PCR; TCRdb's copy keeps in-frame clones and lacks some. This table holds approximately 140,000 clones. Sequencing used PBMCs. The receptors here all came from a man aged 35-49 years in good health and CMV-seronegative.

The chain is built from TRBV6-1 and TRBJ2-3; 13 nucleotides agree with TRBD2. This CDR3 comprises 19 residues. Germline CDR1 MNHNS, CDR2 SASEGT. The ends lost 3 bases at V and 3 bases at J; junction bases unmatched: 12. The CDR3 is CASSDLTSGGAGVTDTQYF. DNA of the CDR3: TGTGCCAGCAGTGACCTTACTAGCGGGGGGGCCGGGGTTACAGATACGCAGTATTTT.

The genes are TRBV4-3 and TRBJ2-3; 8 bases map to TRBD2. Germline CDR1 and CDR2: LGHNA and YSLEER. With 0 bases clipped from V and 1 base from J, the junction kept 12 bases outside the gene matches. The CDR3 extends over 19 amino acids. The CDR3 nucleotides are TGCGCCAGCAGCCAAGACCGGCAGCGGGGGCGCTGGGGCACAGATACGCAGTATTTT. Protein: CASSQDRQRGRWGTDTQYF.

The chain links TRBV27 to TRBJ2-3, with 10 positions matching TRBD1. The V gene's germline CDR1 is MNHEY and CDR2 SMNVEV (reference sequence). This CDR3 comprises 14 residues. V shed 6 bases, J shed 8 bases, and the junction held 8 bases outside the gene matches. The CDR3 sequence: CASRLGQGVSTQYF. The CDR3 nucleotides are TGTGCCAGCAGGCTCGGACAGGGGGTCTCTACGCAGTATTTT.

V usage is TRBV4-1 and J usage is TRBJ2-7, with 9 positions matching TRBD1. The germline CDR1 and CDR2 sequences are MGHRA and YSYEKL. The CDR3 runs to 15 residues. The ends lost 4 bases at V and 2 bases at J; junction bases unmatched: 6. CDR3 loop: CASSLGQGIPYEQYF. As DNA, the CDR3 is TGCGCCAGCAGCCTCGGACAGGGGATTCCCTACGAGCAGTACTTC.

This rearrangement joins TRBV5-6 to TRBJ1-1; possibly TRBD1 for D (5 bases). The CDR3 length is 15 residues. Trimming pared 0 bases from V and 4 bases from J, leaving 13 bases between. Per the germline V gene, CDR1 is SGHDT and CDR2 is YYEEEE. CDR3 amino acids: CASSLVRVESTEAFF. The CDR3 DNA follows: TGTGCCAGCAGCTTGGTCAGGGTAGAGAGCACTGAAGCTTTCTTT.